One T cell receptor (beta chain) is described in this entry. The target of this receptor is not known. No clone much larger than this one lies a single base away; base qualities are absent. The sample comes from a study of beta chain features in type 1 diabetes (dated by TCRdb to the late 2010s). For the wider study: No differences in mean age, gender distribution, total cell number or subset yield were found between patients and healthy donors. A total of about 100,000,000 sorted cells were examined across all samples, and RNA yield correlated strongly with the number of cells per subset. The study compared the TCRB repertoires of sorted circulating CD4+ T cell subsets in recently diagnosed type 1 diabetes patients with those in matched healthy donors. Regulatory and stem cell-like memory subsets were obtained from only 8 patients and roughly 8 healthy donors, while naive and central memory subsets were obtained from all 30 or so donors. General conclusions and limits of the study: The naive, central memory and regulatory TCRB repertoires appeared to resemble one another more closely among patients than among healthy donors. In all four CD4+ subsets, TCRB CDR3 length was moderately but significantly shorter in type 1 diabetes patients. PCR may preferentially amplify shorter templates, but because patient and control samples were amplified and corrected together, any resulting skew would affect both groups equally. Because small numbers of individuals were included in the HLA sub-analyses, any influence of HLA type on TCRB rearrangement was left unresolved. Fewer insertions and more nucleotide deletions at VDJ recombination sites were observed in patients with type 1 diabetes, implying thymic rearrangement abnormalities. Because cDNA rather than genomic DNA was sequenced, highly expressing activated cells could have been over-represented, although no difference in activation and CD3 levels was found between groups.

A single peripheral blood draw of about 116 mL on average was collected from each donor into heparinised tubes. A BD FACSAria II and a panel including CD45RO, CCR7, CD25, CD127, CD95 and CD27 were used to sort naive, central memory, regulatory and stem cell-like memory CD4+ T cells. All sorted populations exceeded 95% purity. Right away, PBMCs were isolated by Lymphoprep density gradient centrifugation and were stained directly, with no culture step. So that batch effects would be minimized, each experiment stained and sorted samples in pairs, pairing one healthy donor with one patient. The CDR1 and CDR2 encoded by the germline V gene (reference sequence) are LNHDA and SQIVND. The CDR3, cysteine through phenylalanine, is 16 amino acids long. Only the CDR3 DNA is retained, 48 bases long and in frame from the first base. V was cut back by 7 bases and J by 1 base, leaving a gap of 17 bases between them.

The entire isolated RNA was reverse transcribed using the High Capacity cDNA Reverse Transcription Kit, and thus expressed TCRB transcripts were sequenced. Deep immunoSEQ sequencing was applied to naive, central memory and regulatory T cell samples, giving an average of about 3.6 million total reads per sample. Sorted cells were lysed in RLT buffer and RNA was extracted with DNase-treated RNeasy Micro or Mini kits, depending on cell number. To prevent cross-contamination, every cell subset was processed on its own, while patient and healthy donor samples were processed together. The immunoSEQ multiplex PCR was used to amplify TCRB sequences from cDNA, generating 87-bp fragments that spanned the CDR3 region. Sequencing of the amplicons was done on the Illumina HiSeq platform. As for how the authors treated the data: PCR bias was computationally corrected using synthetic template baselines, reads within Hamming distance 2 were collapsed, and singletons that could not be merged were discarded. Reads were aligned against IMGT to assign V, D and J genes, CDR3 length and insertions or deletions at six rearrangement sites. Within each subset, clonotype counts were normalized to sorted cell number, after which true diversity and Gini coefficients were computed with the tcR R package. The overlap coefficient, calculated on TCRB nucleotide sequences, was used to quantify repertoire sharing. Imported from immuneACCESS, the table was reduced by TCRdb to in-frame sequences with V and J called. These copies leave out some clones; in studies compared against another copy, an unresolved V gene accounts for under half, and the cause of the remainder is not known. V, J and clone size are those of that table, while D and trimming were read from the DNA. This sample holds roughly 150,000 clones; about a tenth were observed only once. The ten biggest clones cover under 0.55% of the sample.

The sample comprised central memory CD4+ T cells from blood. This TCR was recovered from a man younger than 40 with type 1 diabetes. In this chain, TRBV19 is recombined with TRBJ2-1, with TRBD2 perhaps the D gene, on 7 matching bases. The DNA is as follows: TGTGCCAGTAACACACGAGGGGGGGCTTCCTACAATGAGCAGTTCTTC. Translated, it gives CASNTRGGASYNEQFF.